This T cell receptor (beta chain) comes out of a study of blood T cell repertoires in COVID-19 (TCRdb year 2020). Looking at the study overall: Collaborator samples came from the United States, Italy and Spain and covered acute and convalescent phases of COVID-19. Subjects who had been exposed to COVID-19, were actively infected with it, or had recovered from it provided the deeply sampled blood TCRbeta repertoires that made up the dataset. HLA class I and class II types, where available, came from metadata supplied by the sample provider rather than from assay-based typing. A freely available public database, intended as a resource for researchers studying the immune response to SARS-CoV-2, is where the repertoires were released. The material from the prospective study consisted of cDNA or gDNA derived from T cells, B-cell-depleted T cells, or PBMCs. Sample metadata almost always included a de-identified subject ID, COVID-19 status, age in years and sex. The samples were drawn from the first 160 participants of the ongoing ImmuneRACE study and from more than 1,000 subjects provided by 6 global collaborators.

TCRbeta CDR3 regions were amplified from genomic DNA using the immunoSEQ Assay, a bias-controlled multiplex PCR. In the original analysis: Nucleated cell counts per sample were estimated from amplification of reference gene primers within the assay. To quantify the absolute abundance of each unique TCRbeta CDR3 rearrangement, sequence reads were collapsed and filtered. For each sample, productive Simpson clonality was calculated as the square root of Simpson's diversity index over productive rearrangements. TCRdb took this table from immuneACCESS and kept in-frame rearrangements with V and J called. Such tables lack part of the clones; where checked against another copy, unresolved V genes explain under half of the gap, and the rest is unexplained. V and J calls plus clone size are reproduced from that table; the DNA served to infer D and trimming. The sample table records fewer than 350,000 clones; less than 85% of these occur just once. The top ten clonotypes cover approximately 1.9% of the sample.

Participants in the prospective study were enrolled through a virtual design, were aged roughly 18 to 95 years, and lived in some 24 United States geographic areas. Cohort assignment in the prospective study relied on participant-reported clinical history from a screening survey and a study questionnaire. Exposed participants had been in contact, within 2 weeks of entering the study, with a person who had a PCR-confirmed or clinician-diagnosed case of COVID-19. In the prospective study, whole blood, serum and a nasopharyngeal or oropharyngeal swab were collected from each participant by mobile phlebotomists. Participants in the prospective study had the option to provide additional blood draws and questionnaires over a roughly two-month period. Blood samples from the prospective study were shipped frozen or at room temperature prior to DNA extraction. The CDR3, from cysteine to phenylalanine, totals 14 residues. This entry keeps only the CDR3 DNA: 42 bases, framed from base 1. According to the germline V gene, CDR1 reads MNHEY and CDR2 reads SVGAGI. From V the trimming removes 6 bases and from J it removes 4 bases, while the gene matches leave 3 bases of the junction unaccounted for.

Study-wide conclusions, independent of this receptor: The quantity of clinical and demographic metadata differed by source and by participant and was supplied without curation.

A remark on this clone: Its antigen is not yet known. No base quality information exists; no much larger clone differs at one position.

The sequence came from a woman in her 30s who had been exposed to COVID-19. Sequencing was performed on PBMCs or T cells enriched from blood (not recorded which). This receptor chain uses TRBV6-5 and TRBJ1-4, and 9 junctional nucleotides match TRBD1. The CDR3 corresponds to CASSWDRDNEKLFF. The nucleotide sequence reads TGTGCCAGCAGCTGGGACAGGGATAATGAAAAACTGTTTTTT.